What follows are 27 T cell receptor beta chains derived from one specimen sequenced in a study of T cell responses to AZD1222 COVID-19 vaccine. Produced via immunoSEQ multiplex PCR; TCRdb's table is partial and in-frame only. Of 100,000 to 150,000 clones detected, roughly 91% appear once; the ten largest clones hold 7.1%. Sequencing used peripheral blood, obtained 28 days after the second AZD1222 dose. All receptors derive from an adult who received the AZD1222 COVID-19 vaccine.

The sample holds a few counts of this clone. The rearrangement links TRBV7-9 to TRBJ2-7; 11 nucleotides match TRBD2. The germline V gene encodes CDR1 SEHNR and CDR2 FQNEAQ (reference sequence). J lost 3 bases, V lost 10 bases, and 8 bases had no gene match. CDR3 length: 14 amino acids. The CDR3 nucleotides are TGTGCCACCTCACTAGCGGGAGTCGACTACGAGCAGTACTTC. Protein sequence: CATSLAGVDYEQYF.

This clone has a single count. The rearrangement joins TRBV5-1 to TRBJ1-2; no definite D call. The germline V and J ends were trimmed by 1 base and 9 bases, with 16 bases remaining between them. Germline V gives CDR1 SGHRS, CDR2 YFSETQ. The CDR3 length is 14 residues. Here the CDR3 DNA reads TGCGCCAGCAGCTTGTCCAGCCTCTCTGAAAGCTACACCTTC. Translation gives CASSLSSLSESYTF.

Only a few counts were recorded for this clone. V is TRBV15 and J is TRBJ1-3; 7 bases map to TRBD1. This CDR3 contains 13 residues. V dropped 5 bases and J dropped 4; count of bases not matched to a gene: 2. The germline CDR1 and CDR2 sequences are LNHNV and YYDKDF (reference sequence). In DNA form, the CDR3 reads TGTGCCACCAGCTGGGGACAGGGAAACACCATATATTTT. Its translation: CATSWGQGNTIYF.

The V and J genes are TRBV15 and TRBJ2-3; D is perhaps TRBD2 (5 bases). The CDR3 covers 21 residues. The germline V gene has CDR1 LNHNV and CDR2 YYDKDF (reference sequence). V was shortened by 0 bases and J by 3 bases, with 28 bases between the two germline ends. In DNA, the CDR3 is TGTGCCACCAGCAGAGATCCACTACTTTCGGGATATGAGGGTAGGACAGATACGCAGTATTTT. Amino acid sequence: CATSRDPLLSGYEGRTDTQYF.

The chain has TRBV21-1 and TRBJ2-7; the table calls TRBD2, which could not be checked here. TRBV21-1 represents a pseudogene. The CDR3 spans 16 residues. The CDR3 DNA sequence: TGTGCCAGCAGCCCCCGTCGGAGGGAACAGTCGGGGGAGCAGTACTTC. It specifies CASSPRRREQSGEQYF.

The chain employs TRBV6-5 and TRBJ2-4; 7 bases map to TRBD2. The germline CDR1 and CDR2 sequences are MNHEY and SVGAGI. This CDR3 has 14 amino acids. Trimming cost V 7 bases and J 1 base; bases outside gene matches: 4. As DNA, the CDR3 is TGTGCCAGCATTTGGGGGGGTGCCAAAAACATTCAGTACTTC. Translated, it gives CASIWGGAKNIQYF.

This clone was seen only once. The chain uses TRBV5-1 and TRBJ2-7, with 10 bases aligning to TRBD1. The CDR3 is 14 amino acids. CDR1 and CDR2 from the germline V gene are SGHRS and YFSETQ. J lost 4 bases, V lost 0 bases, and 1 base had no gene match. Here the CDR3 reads CASSLAGQGYEQYF. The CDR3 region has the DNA TGCGCCAGCAGCTTGGCGGGACAGGGGTACGAGCAGTACTTC.

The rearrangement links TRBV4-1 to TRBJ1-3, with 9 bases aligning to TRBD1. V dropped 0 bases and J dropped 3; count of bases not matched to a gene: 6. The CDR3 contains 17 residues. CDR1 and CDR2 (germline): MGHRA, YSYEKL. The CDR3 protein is CASSQEGTGPSGNTIYF. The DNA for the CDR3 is TGCGCCAGCAGCCAAGAAGGGACAGGGCCGAGTGGAAACACCATATATTTT.

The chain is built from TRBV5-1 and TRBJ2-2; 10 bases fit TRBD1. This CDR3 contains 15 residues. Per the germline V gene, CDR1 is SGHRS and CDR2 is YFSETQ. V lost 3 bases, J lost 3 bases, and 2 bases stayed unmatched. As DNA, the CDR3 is TGCGCCAGCAGCTGGACAGGGGGTGACACCGGGGAGCTGTTTTTT. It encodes CASSWTGGDTGELFF. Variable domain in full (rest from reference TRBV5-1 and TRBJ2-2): KAGVTQTPRYLIKTRGQQVTLSCSPISGHRSVSWYQQTPGQGLQFLFEYFSETQRNKGNFPGRFSGRQFSNSRSEMNVSTLELGDSALYLCASSWTGGDTGELFFGEGSRLTVL.

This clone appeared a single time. The CDR3 sequence: CASSFRTADTQYF. The CDR3 DNA follows: TGTGCCAGCAGCTTCAGAACGGCAGATACGCAGTATTTT. The rearrangement joins TRBV11-2 to TRBJ2-3; D not certain. Looked up from germline, CDR1 is SGHAT and CDR2 is FQNNGV. CDR3 length: 13 amino acids. V was clipped by 3 bases and J by 4 bases, with 8 bases between them.

Written as DNA, the CDR3 is TGTGCCATCAGTGAGTCCGGACCCTACGAGCAGTACTTC. This sequence encodes CAISESGPYEQYF. The V and J genes are TRBV10-3 and TRBJ2-7; D call uncertain. The length of the CDR3 is 13 residues. V was cut by 0 bases and J by 2 bases, with 5 bases left in between. In germline, CDR1 is ENHRY, CDR2 SYGVKD.

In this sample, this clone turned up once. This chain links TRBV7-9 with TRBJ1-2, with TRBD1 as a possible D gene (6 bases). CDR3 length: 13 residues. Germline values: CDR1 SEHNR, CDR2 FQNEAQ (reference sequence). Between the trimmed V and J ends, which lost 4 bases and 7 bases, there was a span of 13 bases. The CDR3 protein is CASSSPGGVGYTF. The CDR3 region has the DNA TGTGCCAGCAGCTCCCCCGGGGGCGTTGGCTACACCTTC.

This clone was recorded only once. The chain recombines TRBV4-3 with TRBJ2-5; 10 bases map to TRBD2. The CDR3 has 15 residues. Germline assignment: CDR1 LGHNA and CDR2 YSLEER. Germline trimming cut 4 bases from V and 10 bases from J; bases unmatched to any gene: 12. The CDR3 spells CASSPGASGSLRQYF. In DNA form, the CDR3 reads TGCGCCAGCAGCCCCGGGGCTAGCGGGAGTCTACGCCAGTACTTC.

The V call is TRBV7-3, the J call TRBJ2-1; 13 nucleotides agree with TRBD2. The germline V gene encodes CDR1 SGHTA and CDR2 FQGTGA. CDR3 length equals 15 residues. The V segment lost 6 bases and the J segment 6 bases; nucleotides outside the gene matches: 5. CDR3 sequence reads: CASRSTSGRGNEQFF. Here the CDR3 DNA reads TGTGCCAGCAGGTCCACTAGCGGGAGGGGCAATGAGCAGTTCTTC.

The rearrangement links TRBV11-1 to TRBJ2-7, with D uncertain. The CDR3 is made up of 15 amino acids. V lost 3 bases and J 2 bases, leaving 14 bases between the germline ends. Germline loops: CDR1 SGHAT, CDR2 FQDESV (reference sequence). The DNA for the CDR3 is TGTGCCAGCAGCTTGCTGTCCGGGCCTACCTACGAGCAGTACTTC. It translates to CASSLLSGPTYEQYF.

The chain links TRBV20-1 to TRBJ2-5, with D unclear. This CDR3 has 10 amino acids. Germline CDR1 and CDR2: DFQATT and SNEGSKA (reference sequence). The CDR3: CSTTWETQYF. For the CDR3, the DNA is TGCAGCACTACCTGGGAGACCCAGTACTTC.

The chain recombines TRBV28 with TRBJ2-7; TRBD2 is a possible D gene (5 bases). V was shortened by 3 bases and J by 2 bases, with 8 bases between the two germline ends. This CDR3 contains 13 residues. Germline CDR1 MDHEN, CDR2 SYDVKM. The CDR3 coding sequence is TGTGCCAGCAGTTTGGGGAGACCCTACGAGCAGTACTTC. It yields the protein CASSLGRPYEQYF.

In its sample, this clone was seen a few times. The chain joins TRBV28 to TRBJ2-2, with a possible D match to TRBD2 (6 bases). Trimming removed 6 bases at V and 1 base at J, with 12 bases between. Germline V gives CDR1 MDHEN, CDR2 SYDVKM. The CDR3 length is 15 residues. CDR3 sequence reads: CASRPTSLNTGELFF. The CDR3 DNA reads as TGTGCCAGCAGGCCAACTAGCCTGAACACCGGGGAGCTGTTTTTT.

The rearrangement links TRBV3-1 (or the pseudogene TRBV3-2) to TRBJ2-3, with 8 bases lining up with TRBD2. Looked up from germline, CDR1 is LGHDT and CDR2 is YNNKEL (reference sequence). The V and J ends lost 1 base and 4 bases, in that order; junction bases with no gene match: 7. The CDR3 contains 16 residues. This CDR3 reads CASSQVFKAGADTQYF. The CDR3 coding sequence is TGTGCCAGCAGCCAAGTGTTTAAAGCGGGAGCAGATACGCAGTATTTT.

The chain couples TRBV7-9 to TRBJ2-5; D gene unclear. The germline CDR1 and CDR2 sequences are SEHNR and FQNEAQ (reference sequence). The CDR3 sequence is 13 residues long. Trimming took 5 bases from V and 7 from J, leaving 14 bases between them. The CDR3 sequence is CASSHALLGTQYF. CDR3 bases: TGTGCCAGCAGCCACGCCCTTCTGGGGACCCAGTACTTC.

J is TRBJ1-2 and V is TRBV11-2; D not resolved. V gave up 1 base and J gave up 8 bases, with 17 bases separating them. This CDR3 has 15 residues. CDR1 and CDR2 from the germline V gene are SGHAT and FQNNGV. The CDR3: CASSLGAGNAGGYTF. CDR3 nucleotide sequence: TGTGCCAGCAGCTTAGGGGCGGGAAACGCGGGCGGCTACACCTTC.

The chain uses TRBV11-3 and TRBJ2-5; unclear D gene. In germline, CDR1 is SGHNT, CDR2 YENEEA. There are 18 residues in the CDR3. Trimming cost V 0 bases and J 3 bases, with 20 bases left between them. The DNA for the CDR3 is TGTGCCAGCAGCTTAGATTGGTCGAAGACCGACCATGAAGAGACCCAGTACTTC. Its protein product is CASSLDWSKTDHEETQYF.

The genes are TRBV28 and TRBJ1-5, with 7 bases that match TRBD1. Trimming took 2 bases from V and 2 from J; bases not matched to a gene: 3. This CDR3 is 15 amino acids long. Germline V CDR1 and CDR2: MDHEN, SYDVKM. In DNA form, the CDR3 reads TGTGCCAGCAGTTTAAGGCAGGGGGGCAATCAGCCCCAGCATTTT. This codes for CASSLRQGGNQPQHF.

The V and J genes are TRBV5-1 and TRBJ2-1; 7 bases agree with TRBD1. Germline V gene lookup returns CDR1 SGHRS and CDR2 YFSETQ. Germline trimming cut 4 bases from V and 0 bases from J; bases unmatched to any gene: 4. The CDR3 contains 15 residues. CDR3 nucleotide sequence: TGCGCCAGCAGCCATCGACAGGGCTCCTACAATGAGCAGTTCTTC. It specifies CASSHRQGSYNEQFF.

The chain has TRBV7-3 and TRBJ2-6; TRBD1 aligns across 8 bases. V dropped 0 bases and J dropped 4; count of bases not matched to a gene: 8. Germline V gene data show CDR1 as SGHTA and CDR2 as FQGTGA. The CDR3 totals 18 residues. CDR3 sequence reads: CASSLTGTGWGGANVLTF. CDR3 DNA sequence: TGTGCCAGCAGCTTAACAGGGACAGGCTGGGGAGGGGCCAACGTCCTGACTTTC. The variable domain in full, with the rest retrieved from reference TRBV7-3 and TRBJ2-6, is GAGVSQTPSNKVTEKGKYVELRCDPISGHTALYWYRQSLGQGPEFLIYFQGTGAADDSGLPNDRFFAVRPEGSVSTLKIQRTERGDSAVYLCASSLTGTGWGGANVLTFGAGSRLTVL.

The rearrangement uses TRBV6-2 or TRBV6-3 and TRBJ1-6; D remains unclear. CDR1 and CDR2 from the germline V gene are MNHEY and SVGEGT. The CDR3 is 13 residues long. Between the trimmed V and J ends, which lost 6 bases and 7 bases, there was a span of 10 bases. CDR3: CASSSAGNSPLHF. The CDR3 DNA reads TGTGCCAGCAGCTCGGCGGGGAATTCACCCCTCCACTTT.

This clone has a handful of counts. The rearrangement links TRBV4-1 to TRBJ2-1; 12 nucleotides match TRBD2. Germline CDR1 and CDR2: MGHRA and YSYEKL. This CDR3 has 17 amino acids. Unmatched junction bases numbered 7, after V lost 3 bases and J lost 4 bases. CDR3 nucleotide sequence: TGCGCCAGCAGCCAGAAACTAGCGGGAGGACCTTACAATGAGCAGTTCTTC. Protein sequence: CASSQKLAGGPYNEQFF.